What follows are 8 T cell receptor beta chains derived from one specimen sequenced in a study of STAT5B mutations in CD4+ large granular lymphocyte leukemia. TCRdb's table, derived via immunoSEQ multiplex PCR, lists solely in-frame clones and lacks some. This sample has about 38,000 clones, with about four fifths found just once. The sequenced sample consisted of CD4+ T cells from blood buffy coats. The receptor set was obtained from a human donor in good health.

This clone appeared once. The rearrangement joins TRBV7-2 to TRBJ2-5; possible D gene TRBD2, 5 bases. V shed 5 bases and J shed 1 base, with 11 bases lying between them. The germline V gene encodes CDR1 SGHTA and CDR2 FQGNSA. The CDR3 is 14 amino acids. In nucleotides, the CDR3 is TGTGCCAGCAGCGCCGACTACCGCCAAGAGACCCAGTACTTC. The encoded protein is CASSADYRQETQYF.

The CDR3 nucleotides are TGTGCCAGCAGTGAAGCGGGAACCAATGAGCAGTTCTTC. This sequence encodes CASSEAGTNEQFF. The chain uses TRBV6-1 and TRBJ2-1; D is unclear. The germline V and J ends were trimmed by 0 bases and 6 bases, with 6 bases remaining between them. CDR3 length: 13 amino acids. The germline V gene encodes CDR1 MNHNS and CDR2 SASEGT.

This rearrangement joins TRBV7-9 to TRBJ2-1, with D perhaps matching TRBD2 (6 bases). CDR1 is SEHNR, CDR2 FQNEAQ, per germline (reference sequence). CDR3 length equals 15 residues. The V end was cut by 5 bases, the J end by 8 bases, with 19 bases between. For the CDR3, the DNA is TGTGCCAGCAGCCTACTAGCTGGAGTAGAGGATGAGCAGTTCTTC. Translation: CASSLLAGVEDEQFF.

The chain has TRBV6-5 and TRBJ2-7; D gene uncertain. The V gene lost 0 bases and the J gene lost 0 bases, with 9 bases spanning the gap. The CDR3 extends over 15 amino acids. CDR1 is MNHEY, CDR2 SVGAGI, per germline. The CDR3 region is CASSYSRHSSYEQYF. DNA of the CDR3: TGTGCCAGCAGTTACTCAAGGCACAGCTCCTACGAGCAGTACTTC.

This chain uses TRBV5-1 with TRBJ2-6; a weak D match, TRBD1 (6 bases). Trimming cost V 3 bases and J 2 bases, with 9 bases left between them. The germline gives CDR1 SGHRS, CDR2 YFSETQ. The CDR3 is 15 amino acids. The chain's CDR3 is CASSSTGTGANVLTF. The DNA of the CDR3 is TGCGCCAGCAGCTCGACAGGAACTGGGGCCAACGTCCTGACTTTC.

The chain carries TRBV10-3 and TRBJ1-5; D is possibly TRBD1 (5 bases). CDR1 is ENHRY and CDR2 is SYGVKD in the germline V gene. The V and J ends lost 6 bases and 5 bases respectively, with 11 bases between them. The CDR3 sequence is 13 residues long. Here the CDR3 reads CAIRQGKDQPQHF. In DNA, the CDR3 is TGTGCCATCAGGCAGGGAAAGGATCAGCCCCAGCATTTT.

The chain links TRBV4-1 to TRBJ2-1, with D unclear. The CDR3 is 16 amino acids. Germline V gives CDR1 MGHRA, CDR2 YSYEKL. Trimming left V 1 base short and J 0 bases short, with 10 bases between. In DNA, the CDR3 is TGCGCCAGCAGCCAAGCGGTACAGAGCTCCTACAATGAGCAGTTCTTC. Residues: CASSQAVQSSYNEQFF.

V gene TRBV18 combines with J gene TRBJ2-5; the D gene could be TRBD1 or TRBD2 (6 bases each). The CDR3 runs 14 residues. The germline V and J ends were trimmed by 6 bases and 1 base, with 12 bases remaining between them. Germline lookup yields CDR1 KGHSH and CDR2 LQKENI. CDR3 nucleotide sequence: TGTGCCAGCTCCCGAGGGGGGAGCCAAGAGACCCAGTACTTC. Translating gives CASSRGGSQETQYF.